This TCR beta chain was captured in a study of T cell changes during pregnancy in multiple sclerosis. The CDR3 sequence is 14 residues long. Germline assignment: CDR1 SGHVS and CDR2 FQNEAQ. V shed 4 bases and J 2 bases; nucleotides not matched to a gene: 5. TCRdb's copy holds only in-frame clones and misses some; the assay was immunoSEQ multiplex PCR. The table lists more than 40,000 clones, 85% to 95% of them singletons. The chain employs TRBV7-8 and TRBJ2-7; 7 bases match TRBD2. This TCR was sampled from a female donor with multiple sclerosis, enrolled in a pregnancy study. This material consisted of CD4+ T cells from peripheral blood mononuclear cells, taken in the second trimester of pregnancy. This CDR3 is CASSSSGATYEQYF. CDR3 nucleotides: TGTGCCAGCAGCTCCAGCGGGGCAACCTACGAGCAGTACTTC.